Listed here is a single T cell receptor beta chain. This clone's antigen is unknown. Base-call qualities are not available, and no considerably larger clone is one nucleotide away. This sample was included in a study of naive and memory T cell subsets (dated by TCRdb to 2016 to 2017). Study-wide context: In the figure summarizing the skin biopsy and whole blood samples, around 10 blood donors, 7 tuberculin skin test biopsies and 3 saline control biopsies were reported. Skin biopsies were taken from tuberculin skin test sites or from saline-injected control sites and were processed for RNA extraction as described before. PCR2 was typically a SYBR Green qPCR stopped at a set threshold; low-input samples could instead use end-point PCR (around 6 cycles).

From cysteine to phenylalanine, the CDR3 is 12 amino acids long. Only the CDR3 part of the read is kept: 36 bases, read in frame from the first base. The germline V gene (reference sequence) supplies CDR1 LNHDA and CDR2 SQIVND. V is clipped by 6 bases and J by 3 bases, and the sequence between their germline boundaries is 8 bases long. Library preparation was by UMI-ligation and nested PCR. TCR RNA was reverse transcribed with SuperScript IV using alpha and beta constant region primers for the blood and skin samples. The ligated cDNA was amplified by four rounds of PCR, in which nested alpha and beta constant region primers were used together with the SP2 primer. An oligonucleotide carrying the Illumina SP2 primer and a UMI was ligated to the cDNA 3' end using T4 RNA ligase 1. To prevent hairpin formation, the 12-nucleotide UMI was made up of two random hexamers with an eight-base spacer between them. From the second PCR onward, TCR alpha and beta chain libraries were processed separately and dual indexed for multiplexing. After pooling, the indexed libraries were analyzed by capillary electrophoresis and sequenced on either an Illumina MiSeq or NextSeq. PhiX DNA at about 4.5-7% was spiked into libraries to increase base diversity and improve cluster recognition. For the original study's pipeline: UMIs were extracted from read 2 by Demultiplexor and combined with the TCR sequence from read 1, and reads were split according to sample indices. V and J genes and V-J junctions were identified by Decombinator, which gave every TCR a five-part identifier that included V and J deletions. Collapsinator relied on UMIs to correct both sequencing errors and PCR amplification heterogeneity, producing a UMI-based abundance for each TCR. CDR3Translator turned identifiers into nucleotide sequence, translated that sequence into amino acids, and pulled out CDR3 regions based on terminal motifs. After normalization to the amount of input RNA, the error-corrected alpha and beta TCR counts from blood and from skin were compared. TCRdb's own reprocessing of the public reads used fastp at Q25 and MiXCR and kept productive beta chains. Each entry merges the rows of one CDR3 protein and shows their most common DNA and genes. These V and J calls originate from TCRdb's pipeline instead of the authors' own analysis. The sample contains 18,000 or so distinct CDR3 sequences, 7.5% to 10% of them found a single time. The ten largest clonotypes hold approximately 6.2% of the sample.

This specimen's treatment or condition label, per the study, means: skin biopsy from PPD injection site in Mantoux-positive individual. Total RNA was used without cell sorting and was treated with RQ1 DNase before reverse transcription, with a target input of about 1 to 1000 ng. Using 3' ligation of a UMI-containing oligonucleotide to TCR cDNA, the study laid out a robust and sensitive protocol to amplify, sequence and analyze TCRs. Tuberculin skin test biopsies were obtained from sites injected with PPD in individuals who had a positive Mantoux test. To check how robust the pipeline was in samples where T cells make up a minority population, libraries were built from skin biopsies and whole blood. The study at large found these results: Skin biopsy collection and RNA processing details were not given in the paper but referenced to earlier studies. The RNA-based method was acknowledged as potentially sensitive to TCR transcript changes with T cell activation and differentiation. The higher numbers of TCRs at tuberculin skin test sites were interpreted as T cell infiltration of a delayed type IV hypersensitivity reaction. Both types of skin biopsy reportedly yielded TCR sequences, though far more TCRs came from tuberculin skin test sites.

The clonotype originates from an adult in good health. The sequencing here drew on skin, taken from a tuberculin skin test site. Recombination linked TRBV19 to TRBJ1-2, with the D segment identity uncertain. The nucleotides are TGTGCCAGTAGCCCCGGGGACTATGGCTACACCTTC. Protein translation: CASSPGDYGYTF.